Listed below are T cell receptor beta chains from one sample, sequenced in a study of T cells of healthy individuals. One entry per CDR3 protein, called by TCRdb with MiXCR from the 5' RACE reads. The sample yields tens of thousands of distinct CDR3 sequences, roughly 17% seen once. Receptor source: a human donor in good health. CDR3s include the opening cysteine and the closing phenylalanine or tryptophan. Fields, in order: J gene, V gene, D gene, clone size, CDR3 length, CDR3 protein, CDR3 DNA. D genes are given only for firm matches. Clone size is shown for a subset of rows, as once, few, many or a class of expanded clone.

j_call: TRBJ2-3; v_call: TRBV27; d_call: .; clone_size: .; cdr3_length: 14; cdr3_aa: CASSPRINSDTQYF; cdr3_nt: TGTGCCAGCAGCCCAAGAATAAACTCGGATACGCAGTATTTT
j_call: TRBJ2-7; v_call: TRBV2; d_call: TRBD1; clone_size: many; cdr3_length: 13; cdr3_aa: CASRRQGTYEQYF; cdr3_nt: TGTGCCAGCAGACGACAGGGGACCTACGAGCAGTACTTC
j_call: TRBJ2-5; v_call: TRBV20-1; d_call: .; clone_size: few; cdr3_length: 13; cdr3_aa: CSARRPPQETQYF; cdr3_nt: TGCAGTGCTAGACGACCACCTCAAGAGACCCAGTACTTC
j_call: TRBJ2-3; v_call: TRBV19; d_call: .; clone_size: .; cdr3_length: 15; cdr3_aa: CASSILGGVGDTQYF; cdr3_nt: TGTGCCAGTAGTATACTTGGGGGAGTAGGCGATACGCAGTATTTT
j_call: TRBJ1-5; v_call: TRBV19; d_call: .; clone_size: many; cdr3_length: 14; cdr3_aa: CASSHRDTNQPQHF; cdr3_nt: TGTGCCTCATCCCACCGGGACACTAATCAGCCCCAGCATTTT
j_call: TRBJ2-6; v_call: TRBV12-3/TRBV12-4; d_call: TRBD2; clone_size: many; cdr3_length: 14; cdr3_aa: CASSPGLAGVVLTF; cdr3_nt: TGTGCCAGCAGTCCGGGACTAGCGGGGGTCGTCCTGACTTTC
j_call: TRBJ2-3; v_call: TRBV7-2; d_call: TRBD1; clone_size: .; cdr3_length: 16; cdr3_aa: CASSPRRGQGADTQYF; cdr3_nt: TGTGCCAGCAGCCCCCGTCGGGGACAGGGAGCAGATACGCAGTATTTT
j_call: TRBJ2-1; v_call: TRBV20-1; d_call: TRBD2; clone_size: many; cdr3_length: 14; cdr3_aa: CSARALAAHNEQFF; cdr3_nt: TGCAGTGCTAGAGCGCTAGCGGCCCACAATGAGCAGTTCTTC
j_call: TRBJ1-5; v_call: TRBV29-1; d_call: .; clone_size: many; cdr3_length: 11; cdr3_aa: CSVGDNQPQHF; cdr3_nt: TGCAGCGTTGGCGATAATCAGCCCCAGCATTTT
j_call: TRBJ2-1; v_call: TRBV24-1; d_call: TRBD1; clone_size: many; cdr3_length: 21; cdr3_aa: CATSDPRDRDLAYYGYNEQFF; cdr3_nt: TGTGCCACCAGTGACCCCCGGGACAGGGATCTCGCATACTACGGATACAATGAGCAGTTCTTC
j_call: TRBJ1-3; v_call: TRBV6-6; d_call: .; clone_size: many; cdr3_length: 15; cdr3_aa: CASSYTDPSGNTIYF; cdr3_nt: TGTGCCAGCAGTTACACGGACCCCTCTGGAAACACCATATATTTT
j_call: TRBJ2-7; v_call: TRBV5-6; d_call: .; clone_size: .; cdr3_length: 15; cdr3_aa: CASSLIGQNSYEQYF; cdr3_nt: TGTGCCAGCAGCTTGATTGGACAGAACTCCTACGAGCAGTACTTC
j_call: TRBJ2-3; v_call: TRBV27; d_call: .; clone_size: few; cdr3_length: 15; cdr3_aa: CASSLGTRHTDTQYF; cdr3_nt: TGTGCCAGCAGTTTGGGAACGCGGCACACAGATACGCAGTATTTT
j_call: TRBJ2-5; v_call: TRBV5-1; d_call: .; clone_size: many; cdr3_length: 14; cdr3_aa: CASSFRRGEETQYF; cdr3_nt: TGCGCCAGCAGCTTCAGAAGGGGAGAAGAGACCCAGTACTTC
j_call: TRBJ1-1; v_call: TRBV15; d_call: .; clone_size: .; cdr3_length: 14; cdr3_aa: CATSPDRINTEAFF; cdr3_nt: TGTGCCACCAGCCCGGACAGAATAAACACTGAAGCTTTCTTT
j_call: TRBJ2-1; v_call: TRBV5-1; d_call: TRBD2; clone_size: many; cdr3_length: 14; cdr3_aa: CASTPGGGYNEQFF; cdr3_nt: TGCGCCAGCACCCCGGGGGGGGGTTACAATGAGCAGTTCTTC
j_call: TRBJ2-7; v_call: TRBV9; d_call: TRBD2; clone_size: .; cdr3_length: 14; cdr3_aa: CASSVGEGPYEQYF; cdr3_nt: TGTGCCAGCAGCGTTGGGGAGGGCCCCTACGAGCAGTACTTC
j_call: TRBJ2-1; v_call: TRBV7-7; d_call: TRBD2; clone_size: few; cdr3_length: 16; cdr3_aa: CASSPTSGGPGNEQFF; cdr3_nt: TGTGCCAGCAGCCCGACTAGCGGGGGGCCGGGCAATGAGCAGTTCTTC
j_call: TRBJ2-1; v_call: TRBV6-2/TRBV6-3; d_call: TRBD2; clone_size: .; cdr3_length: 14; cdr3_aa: CASTSASGYNEQFF; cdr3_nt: TGTGCCAGCACGTCGGCTAGCGGATACAATGAGCAGTTCTTC
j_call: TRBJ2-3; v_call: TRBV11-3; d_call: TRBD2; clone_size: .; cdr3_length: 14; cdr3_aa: CASSLGTGGDTQYF; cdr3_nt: TGTGCCAGCAGCTTAGGAACGGGAGGGGATACGCAGTATTTT
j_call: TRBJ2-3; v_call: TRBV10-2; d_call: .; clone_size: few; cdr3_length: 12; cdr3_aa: CATGTAGDTQYF; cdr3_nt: TGCGCCACCGGGACAGCGGGTGATACGCAGTATTTT
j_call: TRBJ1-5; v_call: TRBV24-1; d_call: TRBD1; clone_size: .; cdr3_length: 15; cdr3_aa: CATSLTGGGNQPQHF; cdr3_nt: TGTGCCACCAGCCTGACAGGGGGCGGCAATCAGCCCCAGCATTTT
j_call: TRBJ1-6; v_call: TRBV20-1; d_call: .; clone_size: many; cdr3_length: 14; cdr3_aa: CSASLRKNNSPLHF; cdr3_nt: TGCAGTGCTAGCCTCAGGAAGAATAATTCACCCCTCCACTTT
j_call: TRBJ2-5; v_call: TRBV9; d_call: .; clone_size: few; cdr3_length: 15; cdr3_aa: CASSVDTGPVETQYF; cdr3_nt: TGTGCCAGCAGCGTAGATACCGGCCCGGTGGAGACCCAGTACTTC
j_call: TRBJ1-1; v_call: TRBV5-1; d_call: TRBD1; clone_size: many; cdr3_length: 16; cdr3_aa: CASSREAGGTNTEAFF; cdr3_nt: TGCGCCAGCAGTCGGGAGGCAGGGGGCACGAACACTGAAGCTTTCTTT
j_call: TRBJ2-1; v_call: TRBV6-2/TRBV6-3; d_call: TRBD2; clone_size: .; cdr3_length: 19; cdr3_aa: CASSYTPRTSSISYNEQFF; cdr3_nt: TGTGCCAGCAGTTACACCCCCAGGACTAGCTCCATCTCCTACAATGAGCAGTTCTTC
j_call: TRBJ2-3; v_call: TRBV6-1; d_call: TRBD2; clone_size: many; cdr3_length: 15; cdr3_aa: CASSGLAGGPDTQYF; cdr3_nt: TGTGCCAGCAGTGGACTAGCGGGGGGGCCAGATACGCAGTATTTT
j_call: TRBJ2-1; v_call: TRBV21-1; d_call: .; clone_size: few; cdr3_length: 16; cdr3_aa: CASSKAWGLAYNEQFF; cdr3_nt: TGTGCCAGCAGCAAAGCTTGGGGACTGGCCTACAATGAGCAGTTCTTC
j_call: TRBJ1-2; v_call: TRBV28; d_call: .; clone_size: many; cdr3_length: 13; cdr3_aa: CASSLQGLLGYTF; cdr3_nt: TGTGCCAGCAGCCTACAGGGTCTTCTTGGCTACACCTTC
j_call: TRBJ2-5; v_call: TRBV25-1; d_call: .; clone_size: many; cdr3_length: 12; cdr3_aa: CAVSGSQETQYF; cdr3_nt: TGTGCCGTAAGCGGTTCCCAAGAGACCCAGTACTTC
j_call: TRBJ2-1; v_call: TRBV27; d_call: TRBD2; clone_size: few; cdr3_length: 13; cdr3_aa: CASSLTGGHEQFF; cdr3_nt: TGTGCCAGCAGTTTAACGGGAGGTCATGAGCAGTTCTTC
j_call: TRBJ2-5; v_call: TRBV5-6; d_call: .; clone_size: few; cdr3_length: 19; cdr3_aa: CASSLLGATGWGAQETQYF; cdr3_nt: TGTGCCAGCAGCCTGCTTGGGGCTACTGGGTGGGGGGCCCAAGAGACCCAGTACTTC
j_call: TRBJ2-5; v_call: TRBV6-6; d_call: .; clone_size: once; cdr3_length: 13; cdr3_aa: CASRPLMGETQYF; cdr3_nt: TGTGCCAGCAGACCACTCATGGGGGAGACCCAGTACTTC
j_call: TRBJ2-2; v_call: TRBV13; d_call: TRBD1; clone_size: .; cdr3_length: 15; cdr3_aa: CASSRTGGASGELFF; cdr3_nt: TGTGCCAGCAGCCGCACAGGGGGCGCTTCCGGGGAGCTGTTTTTT
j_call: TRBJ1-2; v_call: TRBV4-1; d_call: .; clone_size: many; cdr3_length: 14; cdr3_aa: CASSQDGTGFGYTF; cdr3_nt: TGCGCCAGCAGCCAAGATGGAACAGGGTTTGGCTACACCTTC
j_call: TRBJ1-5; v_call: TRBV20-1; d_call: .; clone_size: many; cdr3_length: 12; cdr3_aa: CSARDSVSPQHF; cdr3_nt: TGCAGTGCTAGGGACAGTGTGTCTCCCCAGCATTTT
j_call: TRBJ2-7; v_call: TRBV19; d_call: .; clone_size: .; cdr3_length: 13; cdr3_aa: CASSGLSTYEQYF; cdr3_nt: TGTGCCAGTAGTGGCCTATCGACCTACGAGCAGTACTTC
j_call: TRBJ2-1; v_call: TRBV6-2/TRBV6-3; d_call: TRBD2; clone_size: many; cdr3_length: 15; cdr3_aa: CASSSSSGGGNEQFF; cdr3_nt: TGTGCCAGCAGTTCATCTAGCGGAGGAGGCAATGAGCAGTTCTTC
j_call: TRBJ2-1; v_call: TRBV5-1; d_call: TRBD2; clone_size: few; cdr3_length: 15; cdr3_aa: CASSEAGVRAREQFF; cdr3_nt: TGCGCCAGCAGCGAAGCGGGAGTGCGGGCCCGCGAGCAGTTCTTC
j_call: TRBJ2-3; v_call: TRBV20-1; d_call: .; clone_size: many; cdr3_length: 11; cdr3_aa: CSARKGDTQYF; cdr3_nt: TGCAGTGCTAGAAAGGGAGATACGCAGTATTTT
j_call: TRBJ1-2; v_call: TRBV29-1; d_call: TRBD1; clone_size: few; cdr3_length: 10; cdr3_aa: CSVTWTGNTF; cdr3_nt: TGCAGCGTGACTTGGACAGGAAACACCTTC
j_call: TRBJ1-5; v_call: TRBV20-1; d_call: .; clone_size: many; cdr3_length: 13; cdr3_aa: CSASATADQPQHF; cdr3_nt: TGCAGTGCTAGCGCCACGGCTGATCAGCCCCAGCATTTT
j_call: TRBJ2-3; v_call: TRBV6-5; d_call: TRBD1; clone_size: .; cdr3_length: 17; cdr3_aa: CASSFSLLTGSTDTQYF; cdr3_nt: TGTGCCAGCAGTTTCTCCCTCCTGACAGGGAGCACAGATACGCAGTATTTT
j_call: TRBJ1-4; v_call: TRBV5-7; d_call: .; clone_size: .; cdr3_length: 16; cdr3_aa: CASSLGSLGPNEKLFF; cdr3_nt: TGTGCCAGCAGCTTAGGAAGCCTGGGGCCTAATGAAAAACTGTTTTTT
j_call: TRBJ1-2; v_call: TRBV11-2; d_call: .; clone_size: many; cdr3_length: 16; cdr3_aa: CASSSLRREPNYGYTF; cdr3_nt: TGTGCCAGCAGCTCTCTACGGAGAGAGCCCAACTATGGCTACACCTTC
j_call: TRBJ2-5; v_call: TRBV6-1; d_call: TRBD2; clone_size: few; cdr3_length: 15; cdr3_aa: CASSYREGFQETQYF; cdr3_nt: TGTGCCAGCAGTTATAGGGAGGGCTTCCAAGAGACCCAGTACTTC
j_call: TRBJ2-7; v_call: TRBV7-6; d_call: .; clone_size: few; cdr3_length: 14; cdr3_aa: CASSLDPDGVEQYF; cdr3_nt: TGTGCCAGCAGCTTAGATCCGGACGGCGTCGAGCAGTACTTC
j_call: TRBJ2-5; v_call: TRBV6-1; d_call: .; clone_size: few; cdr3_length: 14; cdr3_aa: CASSPQVGAETQYF; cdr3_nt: TGTGCCAGCAGCCCCCAGGTGGGAGCAGAGACCCAGTACTTC